Below are 26 T cell receptor beta chains sequenced from a single sample in a study of blood T cell repertoires in COVID-19. Profiled with immunoSEQ multiplex PCR; TCRdb holds only in-frame clones, not every one. In the table there are approximately 530,000 clones, about 88% of which are singletons. The sample taken for sequencing was peripheral blood. These receptor sequences come from a woman aged 45-60 years with COVID-19, enrolled during active disease.

The gene calls are TRBV30 and TRBJ1-1, with a weak D call TRBD1 (5 bases). Germline loops: CDR1 GTSNPN, CDR2 SVGIG (reference sequence). Trimming took off 0 bases at V and 5 bases at J, with 10 bases between the two ends. CDR3 size: 13 residues. Here the CDR3 DNA reads TGTGCCTGGAGTGTCCCCGGGGGGACTGAAGCTTTCTTT. It codes for CAWSVPGGTEAFF.

This clone was detected only a few times. This chain uses TRBV25-1 with TRBJ1-5; D is ambiguous. This CDR3 contains 14 residues. Deletions cut 2 bases from V and 5 bases from J, with 10 bases between. Germline CDR1 is MGHDK and CDR2 is SYGVNS. DNA for the CDR3: TGTGCCAGCAGTGAAAGTGAGGGCCATCAGCCCCAGCATTTT. Translated, it gives CASSESEGHQPQHF.

This chain uses TRBV6-5 with TRBJ2-3; 9 positions match TRBD2. CDR1 MNHEY and CDR2 SVGAGI come from the germline V gene. This CDR3 is built from 15 residues. V trimming: 6 bases; J trimming: 3 bases; junction bases outside the gene matches: 7. DNA for the CDR3: TGTGCCAGCAGAAAAGCGGGGGGAGGTACAGATACGCAGTATTTT. Its translation: CASRKAGGGTDTQYF.

The chain is built from TRBV6-6 and TRBJ1-2; D might be TRBD1 (5 bases). The CDR3 runs 13 residues. Trimming took 2 bases from V and 3 from J, leaving 7 bases between them. Germline V gene lookup returns CDR1 MNHNY and CDR2 SVGAGI (reference sequence). The CDR3 DNA reads as TGTGCCAGCAGTTACAAGACAGACTATGGCTACACCTTC. This sequence encodes CASSYKTDYGYTF.

V is TRBV5-1 and J is TRBJ2-1; unclear D gene. Deletions cut 6 bases from V and 4 bases from J, with 14 bases between. The germline CDR1 and CDR2 sequences are SGHRS and YFSETQ. The length of the CDR3 is 14 residues. The CDR3 region has the DNA TGCGCCAGCAACGTCATACCGGGTTACAATGAGCAGTTCTTC. Amino acids: CASNVIPGYNEQFF.

V and J are TRBV6-5 and TRBJ1-1, with D tentatively TRBD1 (5 bases). Trimming cost V 2 bases and J 3 bases, with 10 bases left between them. Germline V gene sequence: CDR1 MNHEY, CDR2 SVGAGI. CDR3 length equals 14 residues. The DNA of the CDR3 is TGTGCCAGCAGTTACCGACAGATGGACACTGAAGCTTTCTTT. Translation gives CASSYRQMDTEAFF.

This rearrangement joins TRBV4-1 to TRBJ1-1; 8 bases align to TRBD1. V lost 0 bases and J lost 11; bases outside the gene matches: 11. The CDR3 has 15 residues. CDR1 is MGHRA and CDR2 is YSYEKL in the germline V gene. CDR3 nucleotides: TGCGCCAGCAGCCAAGATCATGGACAGGGAAGTCTGGCTTTCTTT. It codes for CASSQDHGQGSLAFF.

The chain couples TRBV11-2 to TRBJ1-1, with no clear D. Trimming pared 3 bases from V and 3 bases from J, leaving 8 bases between. CDR3 size: 13 residues. Germline V lookup: CDR1 SGHAT, CDR2 FQNNGV. The CDR3 spells CASSFLAYTEAFF. DNA of the CDR3: TGTGCCAGCAGCTTTTTGGCCTACACTGAAGCTTTCTTT.

This clone has ten or more counts. The chain couples TRBV7-3 to TRBJ1-2; 8 bases map to TRBD1. This CDR3 has 14 residues. CDR1 and CDR2 (germline): SGHTA, FQGTGA. V lost 4 bases and J lost 8; bases outside the gene matches: 9. The CDR3 region is CASSSTGTGDGYTF. Here the CDR3 DNA reads TGTGCCAGCAGCTCCACCGGGACAGGAGACGGCTACACCTTC.

The chain combines TRBV30 with TRBJ1-6; 8 bases agree with TRBD1. The V gene end was trimmed by 6 bases and the J gene end by 7 bases; junction bases not matched to a gene: 5. Germline CDR1 reads GTSNPN; CDR2 reads SVGIG (reference sequence). The length of the CDR3 is 13 residues. The CDR3 DNA follows: TGTGCCTGTACCGGGACAGGAAATTCACCCCTCCACTTT. Translated, it gives CACTGTGNSPLHF.

The gene calls are TRBV11-2 and TRBJ2-7; 8 nucleotides match TRBD2. Looked up from germline, CDR1 is SGHAT and CDR2 is FQNNGV. V gave up 6 bases and J gave up 3 bases; unmatched junction bases: 16. The CDR3 covers 17 residues. The CDR3 loop reads CASSSATTSGVSYEQYF. The DNA for the CDR3 is TGTGCCAGCAGTTCTGCCACCACTAGCGGTGTAAGCTACGAGCAGTACTTC. Using reference TRBV11-2 and TRBJ2-7 for the parts outside the CDR3, the full variable domain is EAGVAQSPRYKIIEKRQSVAFWCNPISGHATLYWYQQILGQGPKLLIQFQNNGVVDDSQLPKDRFSAERLKGVDSTLKIQPAKLEDSAVYLCASSSATTSGVSYEQYFGPGTRLTVT.

The rearrangement uses TRBV12-3 or TRBV12-4 and TRBJ1-2; 9 bases are a match to TRBD1. Trimming removed 9 bases from V and 10 bases from J; junction bases left unmatched: 12. The length of the CDR3 is 13 residues. CDR3 residues: CASSRGQGLVYTF. CDR3 DNA: TGTGCCAGTTCCCGGGGACAGGGATTAGTCTACACCTTC.

The chain links TRBV13 to TRBJ2-2, with 7 bases that match TRBD1. The germline gives CDR1 PRHDT, CDR2 FYEKMQ (reference sequence). Trimming removed 5 bases from V and 6 bases from J; junction bases left unmatched: 9. This CDR3 is 15 amino acids long. The CDR3 protein is CASSRNTGVAGELFF. CDR3 in DNA: TGTGCCAGCAGCCGAAACACAGGGGTGGCCGGGGAGCTGTTTTTT.

The gene calls are TRBV6-2 or TRBV6-3 and TRBJ2-5; 12 nucleotides align to TRBD2. This CDR3 contains 18 residues. V trimming: 3 bases; J trimming: 5 bases; junction bases outside the gene matches: 13. CDR1 MNHEY and CDR2 SVGEGT come from the germline V gene. CDR3: CASSYPGASGGALETQYF. The DNA of the CDR3 is TGTGCCAGCAGTTATCCTGGGGCTAGCGGGGGGGCCTTGGAGACCCAGTACTTC.

This clone was counted only a few times. The genes are TRBV10-2 and TRBJ1-1, with D unclear. Trimming stripped 8 bases from V and 1 base from J, with 11 bases between. Germline V gene lookup returns CDR1 WSHSY and CDR2 SAAADI. The CDR3 is made up of 13 amino acids. The CDR3: CASLRRGNTEAFF. CDR3 bases: TGCGCCAGCCTAAGAAGAGGGAACACTGAAGCTTTCTTT.

The V and J genes are TRBV9 and TRBJ2-3; 11 nucleotides line up with TRBD2. The trim removed 4 bases at V and 6 bases at J, leaving 4 bases unmatched. The CDR3 totals 14 residues. Germline V gene sequence: CDR1 SGDLS, CDR2 YYNGEE. CDR3 DNA sequence: TGTGCCAGCAGCCATAGCGGGGGGGACGATACGCAGTATTTT. This gives the protein CASSHSGGDDTQYF.

The chain employs TRBV2 and TRBJ1-1; 10 bases fit TRBD1. The CDR3 covers 15 residues. V gave up 6 bases and J gave up 6 bases; unmatched junction bases: 10. Germline V gene data show CDR1 as SNHLY and CDR2 as FYNNEI. The chain's CDR3 is CASSLRQGAGAEAFF. The CDR3 coding sequence is TGTGCCAGCAGCCTTCGACAGGGGGCGGGCGCTGAAGCTTTCTTT.

The CDR3 spells CASSEATTSNTGELFF. The DNA of the CDR3 is TGTGCCAGCTCGGAGGCTACAACCTCAAACACCGGGGAGCTGTTTTTT. The V and J genes are TRBV28 and TRBJ2-2; tentative D call: TRBD2 (5 bases). The CDR3 runs 16 residues. V was trimmed by 8 bases and J by 2 bases, leaving 18 bases between them. Germline assignment: CDR1 MDHEN and CDR2 SYDVKM.

The chain couples TRBV5-6 to TRBJ1-5, with D tentatively TRBD1 (5 bases). CDR3 length: 13 amino acids. CDR1 SGHDT and CDR2 YYEEEE come from the germline V gene. The V end was cut by 0 bases, the J end by 7 bases, with 8 bases between. The CDR3 nucleotides are TGTGCCAGCAGCTTGGCAGGGTACCAGCCCCAGCATTTT. Protein sequence: CASSLAGYQPQHF.

V is TRBV27 and J is TRBJ1-2; the match to TRBD1 covers 7 bases. The ends lost 4 bases at V and 0 bases at J; junction bases unmatched: 5. Germline V CDR1 and CDR2: MNHEY, SMNVEV (reference sequence). The CDR3 is 15 residues long. The CDR3 here is CASSSGQTPNYGYTF. The CDR3 region has the DNA TGTGCCAGCAGTTCGGGACAGACTCCTAACTATGGCTACACCTTC.

The rearrangement links TRBV7-3 to TRBJ1-5; D is ambiguous. The CDR3 extends over 14 amino acids. V was clipped by 3 bases and J by 0 bases, with 6 bases between them. CDR1 SGHTA and CDR2 FQGTGA come from the germline V gene. CDR3 region: CASSFTVSNQPQHF. DNA for the CDR3: TGTGCCAGCAGCTTTACGGTTAGCAATCAGCCCCAGCATTTT.

The chain employs TRBV13 and TRBJ2-1; tentative D call: TRBD1 (6 bases). The CDR3 runs to 17 residues. V dropped 4 bases and J dropped 4 bases, with 20 bases sitting between them. Germline CDR1 PRHDT, CDR2 FYEKMQ (reference sequence). This chain's CDR3 is CASSSFRGDRIYNEQFF. CDR3 coding DNA: TGTGCCAGCAGCTCTTTTAGGGGTGACAGGATTTACAATGAGCAGTTCTTC.

J is TRBJ2-7 and V is TRBV3-1 (or the pseudogene TRBV3-2); D might be TRBD2 (5 bases). V dropped 4 bases and J dropped 0 bases, with 7 bases sitting between them. Germline V gene sequence: CDR1 LGHDT, CDR2 YNNKEL (reference sequence). The CDR3 sequence is 13 residues long. The CDR3 sequence: CASSRGISYEQYF. The CDR3, as DNA: TGTGCCAGCAGCCGAGGGATCTCCTACGAGCAGTACTTC.

The chain has TRBV2 and TRBJ2-2; 7 bases align to TRBD1. The V segment lost 6 bases and the J segment 4 bases; nucleotides outside the gene matches: 8. The length of the CDR3 is 15 residues. The germline CDR1 and CDR2 sequences are SNHLY and FYNNEI. CDR3 sequence reads: CASSGGQESTGELFF. The CDR3 DNA follows: TGTGCCAGCAGCGGCGGACAGGAGAGCACCGGGGAGCTGTTTTTT.

The chain joins TRBV4-1 to TRBJ2-4; D might be TRBD1 (5 bases). Germline CDR1 and CDR2: MGHRA and YSYEKL. The CDR3 contains 17 residues. The V end lost 1 base, the J end lost 1 base, and 14 bases lay between the germline ends. This CDR3 reads CASSQGVVRDAKNIQYF. CDR3 in DNA: TGCGCCAGCAGCCAAGGGGTGGTCAGGGATGCCAAAAACATTCAGTACTTC.

This chain uses TRBV13 with TRBJ1-1; 7 nucleotides match TRBD1. In germline, CDR1 is PRHDT, CDR2 FYEKMQ (reference sequence). With 2 bases clipped from V and 2 bases from J, the junction kept 11 bases outside the gene matches. The CDR3 consists of 17 residues. CDR3 region: CASSLLPGGQDNTEAFF. CDR3 DNA sequence: TGTGCCAGCAGCTTACTTCCGGGCGGACAGGATAACACTGAAGCTTTCTTT.